The 19 T cell receptor beta chains below all came from one sample that was sequenced in a study of blood T cells in healthy people across ages. Together with a sample-barcoded 5' primer, a J-beta primer mix was included in a second PCR lasting roughly 6 to 12 cycles. One entry per CDR3 protein results from TCRdb running MiXCR on the 5' RACE reads. The repertoire includes around 1.5 million distinct CDR3 sequences, 30% to 35% of them detected once, and 11% sits in the top ten. Sequencing was carried out using blood. The source of these receptors is a woman between 25 and 40 years old in good health.

This clonotype was observed at least ten times. The rearrangement joins TRBV29-1 to TRBJ1-1, with 7 bases lining up with TRBD1. Germline CDR1 SQVTM, CDR2 ANQGSEA. J gave up 5 bases and V 4 bases, and 7 bases lay outside the gene matches. The CDR3 extends over 13 amino acids. The CDR3: CSVVEGARTEAFF. The CDR3 nucleotides are TGCAGCGTTGTGGAGGGGGCGAGAACTGAAGCTTTCTTT.

This clonotype was counted once. The rearrangement joins TRBV3-1 to TRBJ2-1; the D gene is possibly TRBD1 (6 bases). From germline, CDR1 is LGHDT and CDR2 YNNKEL (reference sequence). The ends were cut back, 9 bases at V and 8 bases at J, with 11 bases in the middle. This CDR3 comprises 11 residues. The CDR3 loop is CASTGSHEQFF. The CDR3 DNA reads as TGTGCCAGTACAGGGAGCCATGAGCAGTTCTTC.

This clonotype was seen more than once but under ten times. V usage is TRBV6-6 and J usage is TRBJ2-5; 8 bases align to TRBD2. Germline-derived CDR1 and CDR2 are MNHNY and SVGAGI (reference sequence). This CDR3 has 15 residues. V lost 6 bases and J lost 1; bases outside the gene matches: 7. DNA of the CDR3: TGTGCCAGCAGCCCGGGAGGGCATTTCCAAGAGACCCAGTACTTC. Translating gives CASSPGGHFQETQYF.

The chain has TRBV24-1 and TRBJ2-3; 10 bases fit TRBD1. The CDR3 runs to 17 residues. Germline V gene data show CDR1 as KGHDR and CDR2 as SFDVKD. The V gene end was trimmed by 4 bases and the J gene end by 2 bases; junction bases not matched to a gene: 8. CDR3 protein: CATSDPGQGLTTDTQYF. DNA of the CDR3: TGTGCCACCAGTGACCCGGGACAGGGGTTGACCACAGATACGCAGTATTTT.

This clonotype was seen more than once but under ten times. This sequence joins TRBV6-5 and TRBJ2-5; D may match TRBD1 or TRBD2 (5 bases each). V was cut by 6 bases and J by 2 bases, with 16 bases left in between. Per germline, CDR1 MNHEY and CDR2 SVGAGI. The CDR3 is made up of 15 amino acids. CDR3 region: CASSPTLGEQETQYF. CDR3 nucleotide sequence: TGTGCCAGCAGCCCTACCTTGGGGGAGCAAGAGACCCAGTACTTC.

The gene calls are TRBV29-1 and TRBJ1-2; no clear D. The CDR3 consists of 13 residues. CDR1 SQVTM and CDR2 ANQGSEA come from the germline V gene. The V end was cut by 6 bases, the J end by 4 bases, with 15 bases between. CDR3: CSVHNRAGYGYTF. Here the CDR3 DNA reads TGCAGCGTGCACAACCGGGCCGGCTATGGCTACACCTTC.

V is TRBV7-2 and J is TRBJ1-4; D may be TRBD1 (5 bases). The CDR3 extends over 14 amino acids. Trimming shortened V by 5 bases and J by 4 bases, and 11 bases separated the two germline ends. Germline assignment: CDR1 SGHTA and CDR2 FQGNSA. The CDR3 sequence is CASSPGGINEKLFF. The DNA for the CDR3 is TGTGCCAGCAGCCCGGGGGGGATTAATGAAAAACTGTTTTTT.

The rearrangement uses TRBV10-1 and TRBJ2-3; D not resolved. The germline V and J ends were trimmed by 0 bases and 3 bases, with 10 bases remaining between them. Germline CDR1 WNHNN, CDR2 SYGVQD (reference sequence). This CDR3 has 15 residues. The CDR3 sequence is CASSESIAGTDTQYF. CDR3 coding DNA: TGCGCCAGCAGTGAGTCGATAGCCGGAACAGATACGCAGTATTTT.

This clonotype was recorded a few times. The chain carries TRBV9 and TRBJ2-1; 8 positions agree with TRBD2. The CDR3 runs to 15 residues. After removal of 0 bases from V and 7 bases from J, the junction contained 6 bases not matched to a gene. Germline values: CDR1 SGDLS, CDR2 YYNGEE. CDR3 protein: CASSVELAGSNEQFF. For the CDR3, the DNA is TGTGCCAGCAGCGTAGAATTAGCGGGAAGTAATGAGCAGTTCTTC.

The chain couples TRBV30 to TRBJ2-7; a possible D gene is TRBD1 (6 bases). Deletions cut 1 base from V and 5 bases from J, with 12 bases between. This CDR3 has 13 amino acids. The germline CDR1 and CDR2 sequences are GTSNPN and SVGIG (reference sequence). The DNA for the CDR3 is TGTGCCTGGAGTGGCTGGACAGAGGACGAGCAGTACTTC. This codes for CAWSGWTEDEQYF.

J is TRBJ2-5 and V is TRBV6-1; either TRBD1 or TRBD2 may supply D (6 bases each). The CDR3 is 16 amino acids. Per germline, CDR1 MNHNS and CDR2 SASEGT. Trimming cost V 8 bases and J 0 bases, with 19 bases left between them. The chain's CDR3 is CASGRRGDMYQETQYF. The CDR3 DNA reads as TGTGCCAGCGGGAGGCGCGGGGACATGTACCAAGAGACCCAGTACTTC.

V gene TRBV11-2 combines with J gene TRBJ2-5; the match to TRBD2 covers 10 bases. This CDR3 has 15 amino acids. The J segment lost 5 bases and the V segment lost 5 bases, leaving 8 bases of the junction unmatched. Germline-derived CDR1 and CDR2 are SGHAT and FQNNGV. The CDR3 is CASSQAGGLKETQYF. The CDR3 DNA sequence: TGTGCCAGCAGCCAAGCGGGAGGGCTCAAGGAGACCCAGTACTTC. The full variable domain, in which reference TRBV11-2 and TRBJ2-5 provide the parts outside the CDR3, is EAGVAQSPRYKIIEKRQSVAFWCNPISGHATLYWYQQILGQGPKLLIQFQNNGVVDDSQLPKDRFSAERLKGVDSTLKIQPAKLEDSAVYLCASSQAGGLKETQYFGPGTRLLVL.

This clonotype was counted only a few times. The V and J genes are TRBV7-8 and TRBJ2-7, with TRBD1 matching over 7 bases. Per the germline V gene, CDR1 is SGHVS and CDR2 is FQNEAQ. J lost 7 bases, V lost 0 bases, and 3 bases had no gene match. This CDR3 has 13 residues. The CDR3 here is CASSLATGHEQYF. The CDR3 nucleotides read TGTGCCAGCAGCTTAGCGACAGGGCATGAGCAGTACTTC.

The V call is TRBV7-9, the J call TRBJ1-2; D call uncertain. Trimming left V 4 bases short and J 3 bases short, with 12 bases between. The germline CDR1 and CDR2 sequences are SEHNR and FQNEAQ (reference sequence). The CDR3 is made up of 14 amino acids. The CDR3, as DNA: TGTGCCAGCAGCTCACGGACCGCTTACTATGGCTACACCTTC. Translating gives CASSSRTAYYGYTF.

As concerns this clonotype: This may be a read error: a much more frequent sequence differs by one nucleotide. The chain couples TRBV29-1 to TRBJ2-3, with 7 nucleotides matching TRBD2. V dropped 7 bases and J dropped 4; count of bases not matched to a gene: 11. Germline CDR1 and CDR2: SQVTM and ANQGSEA. The CDR3 contains 14 residues. In DNA form, the CDR3 reads TGCAGCGAAGGACTAGTGGGAGCGGCAGATACGCAGTATTTT. This translates into CSEGLVGAADTQYF.

This clonotype was detected a few times. The chain carries TRBV7-8 and TRBJ2-1; a weak D match, TRBD2 (6 bases). The germline gives CDR1 SGHVS, CDR2 FQNEAQ. V shed 3 bases and J shed 10 bases, with 13 bases lying between them. This CDR3 has 13 amino acids. In DNA form, the CDR3 reads TGTGCCAGCAGCTTGGCTTGGGGGAGGGAGCAGTTCTTC. Protein sequence: CASSLAWGREQFF. Full variable domain (outside the CDR3, taken from reference TRBV7-8 and TRBJ2-1): GAGVSQSPRYKVAKRGQDVALRCDPISGHVSLFWYQQALGQGPEFLTYFQNEAQLDKSGLPSDRFFAERPEGSVSTLKIQRTQQEDSAVYLCASSLAWGREQFFGPGTRLTVL.

Concerning this clonotype: Germline and junction disagree at one end, which may indicate a read error. V is TRBV27 and J is TRBJ2-1; TRBD2 aligns across 12 bases. The CDR3 runs to 15 residues. Germline lookup yields CDR1 MNHEY and CDR2 SMNVEV (reference sequence). CDR3 DNA: TGTGCCAGCATCAATCTAGCGGGGGGGTTAAATGGGCAGTTCTTC. Its protein product is CASINLAGGLNGQFF.

This clonotype was picked up a small number of times. This rearrangement joins TRBV4-1 to TRBJ2-4; 11 nucleotides match TRBD1. The CDR3 has 15 amino acids. CDR1 is MGHRA and CDR2 is YSYEKL in the germline V gene. V lost 2 bases, J lost 8 bases, and 5 bases stayed unmatched. This chain's CDR3 is CASSQPRDRGYIQYF. The CDR3 coding sequence is TGCGCCAGCAGCCAACCCCGGGACAGGGGGTACATTCAGTACTTC.

This chain joins TRBV27 and TRBJ2-7, with D possibly being TRBD1 (6 bases). Germline V gene lookup returns CDR1 MNHEY and CDR2 SMNVEV (reference sequence). Deletions cut 5 bases from V and 4 bases from J, with 18 bases between. This CDR3 is built from 15 residues. CDR3 in DNA: TGTGCCAGCAGTCCTGCTCAGGGGATTGGGTACGAGCAGTACTTC. Residues: CASSPAQGIGYEQYF.